The rows below give T cell receptor beta chains drawn from one sample of a study of cytomegalovirus exposure and HLA in healthy donors. Assay: immunoSEQ multiplex PCR; the TCRdb copy retains only in-frame clones and omits some. The sample consists of roughly 200,000 clones, more than 65% of them appearing once. The sample was PBMCs. The receptors were gathered from a man aged 50-59 years in good health and CMV-seronegative. The CDR3 runs from the conserved cysteine through the conserved F or W. A D gene is named only where the DNA matches it firmly. Clone size is given for some rows only: seen once, a few or many times, or a class if the clone is expanded.

TRBJ1-1,NA,TRBV27,NA,TGTGCCAGCAGTTCCCTAATTCCCTCGTTGAACACTGAAGCTTTCTTT,CASSSLIPSLNTEAFF
TRBJ1-1,TRBD1,TRBV5-6,NA,TGTGCCAGCAGCTTCTTGGACAGGCTGAACACTGAAGCTTTCTTT,CASSFLDRLNTEAFF
TRBJ1-2,TRBD1,TRBV19,NA,TGTGCCAGTAGGACAGGGGGCTATGGCTACACCTTC,CASRTGGYGYTF
TRBJ2-2,NA,TRBV7-9,NA,TGTTCCAGCAGCTTGATCCCGACAGGGAACACCGGGGAGCTGTTTTTT,CSSSLIPTGNTGELFF
TRBJ2-1,TRBD2,TRBV7-3,NA,TGTGCCAGCAGCATGGGGACTAGCGGGAACTATGAGCAGTTCTTC,CASSMGTSGNYEQFF
TRBJ1-5,TRBD1,TRBV6-4,NA,TGTGCCAGCAGGGAGGGACAGCAGGAGTTTGTCGGTAGCAATCAGCCCCAGCATTTT,CASREGQQEFVGSNQPQHF
TRBJ1-1,TRBD1,TRBV6-5,NA,TGTGCCAGCAGCCCGGGACAGGGGGCGAGGACTGAAGCTTTCTTT,CASSPGQGARTEAFF
TRBJ2-7,TRBD1,TRBV5-1,NA,TGCGCCAGCAGCGGTGACAGGGACGAGCAGTACTTC,CASSGDRDEQYF
TRBJ1-5,NA,TRBV5-1,NA,TGCGCCAGCAGCTTGACAGGGTGGGGGAGCAATCAGCCCCAGCATTTT,CASSLTGWGSNQPQHF
TRBJ2-2,TRBD1,TRBV11-2,once,TGTGCCAGCAGCTTAGTTGCCGGGACAGCGAACACCGGGGAGCTGTTTTTT,CASSLVAGTANTGELFF
TRBJ1-2,TRBD1,TRBV28,NA,TGTGCCAGCAGCTTACAGGGGACCCTCGGCTACACCTTC,CASSLQGTLGYTF
TRBJ2-5,TRBD1,TRBV5-6,NA,TGTGCCAGCAGCACCGGACAGGGGCCGATGGGGACCCAGTACTTC,CASSTGQGPMGTQYF
TRBJ2-7,NA,TRBV9,NA,TGTGCTTCAGGCGCGAAAAACGAGCAGTACTTC,CASGAKNEQYF
TRBJ1-4,NA,TRBV25-1,NA,TGTGCCAGCAGTGGAACGAGGGGGAATAATGAAAAACTGTTTTTT,CASSGTRGNNEKLFF
TRBJ2-2,TRBD1,TRBV27,NA,TGTGCCAGCAGATACACTGACAGGGACACCGGGGAGCTGTTTTTT,CASRYTDRDTGELFF
TRBJ1-2,TRBD1,TRBV14,NA,TGTGCCAGCAGCCAAGGGCCGGGACAGATCTATGGCTACACCTTC,CASSQGPGQIYGYTF
TRBJ2-2,NA,TRBV5-1,NA,TGCGCAACTAATCTGGGGGCGACCGGGGAGCTGTTTTTT,CATNLGATGELFF
TRBJ1-5,NA,TRBV9,few,TGTGCCAGCAGCGTAGAGGGGTCTAGCAATCAGCCCCAGCATTTT,CASSVEGSSNQPQHF
TRBJ1-4,TRBD1,TRBV28,NA,TGTGCCAGCAGTCCTATCTCAGGGGGGACTAATGAAAAACTGTTTTTT,CASSPISGGTNEKLFF
TRBJ1-4,NA,TRBV5-5,NA,TGTGCCAGCAGCTCCAGCGTTAATGAAAAACTGTTTTTT,CASSSSVNEKLFF
TRBJ2-5,TRBD2,TRBV27,NA,TGTGCCAGCAGTCTAGCGGGAGTTCGTGAGACCCAGTACTTC,CASSLAGVRETQYF
TRBJ1-2,NA,TRBV15,NA,TGTGCCACCAGCAGAGATATCGGCAGGGAGGCGGGTGGCTACACCTTC,CATSRDIGREAGGYTF
TRBJ2-7,TRBD1,TRBV28,NA,TGTGCCAGCAGCAGAGGGGGGACAGGGTTTTACGAGCAGTACTTC,CASSRGGTGFYEQYF
TRBJ1-2,TRBD1,TRBV6-1,once,TGTGCCAGCAGCCACAGGGGCCGTGGCTACACCTTC,CASSHRGRGYTF
TRBJ1-1,NA,TRBV29-1,NA,TGCAGCGTGGGACATCTTTCTAACACTGAAGCTTTCTTT,CSVGHLSNTEAFF
TRBJ1-1,NA,TRBV5-4,NA,TGTGCCAGCAGCTCCCTACGGATTACGGGCACTGAAGCTTTCTTT,CASSSLRITGTEAFF
TRBJ2-7,NA,TRBV27,once,TGTGCCAGCAGTTTATCGAAACAGGGCCCGTCCTACGAGCAGTACTTC,CASSLSKQGPSYEQYF
TRBJ1-4,TRBD1,TRBV5-8,NA,TGTGCCAGCAGCTTCCGGGACAGGGGGATTGAAAAACTGTTTTTT,CASSFRDRGIEKLFF
TRBJ2-3,NA,TRBV29-1,NA,TGCAGCGTGGACACCTTCACAGATACGCAGTATTTT,CSVDTFTDTQYF
TRBJ2-7,NA,TRBV29-1,NA,TGCAGCGTTGAAGAAGACATTCCCTACGAGCAGTACTTC,CSVEEDIPYEQYF